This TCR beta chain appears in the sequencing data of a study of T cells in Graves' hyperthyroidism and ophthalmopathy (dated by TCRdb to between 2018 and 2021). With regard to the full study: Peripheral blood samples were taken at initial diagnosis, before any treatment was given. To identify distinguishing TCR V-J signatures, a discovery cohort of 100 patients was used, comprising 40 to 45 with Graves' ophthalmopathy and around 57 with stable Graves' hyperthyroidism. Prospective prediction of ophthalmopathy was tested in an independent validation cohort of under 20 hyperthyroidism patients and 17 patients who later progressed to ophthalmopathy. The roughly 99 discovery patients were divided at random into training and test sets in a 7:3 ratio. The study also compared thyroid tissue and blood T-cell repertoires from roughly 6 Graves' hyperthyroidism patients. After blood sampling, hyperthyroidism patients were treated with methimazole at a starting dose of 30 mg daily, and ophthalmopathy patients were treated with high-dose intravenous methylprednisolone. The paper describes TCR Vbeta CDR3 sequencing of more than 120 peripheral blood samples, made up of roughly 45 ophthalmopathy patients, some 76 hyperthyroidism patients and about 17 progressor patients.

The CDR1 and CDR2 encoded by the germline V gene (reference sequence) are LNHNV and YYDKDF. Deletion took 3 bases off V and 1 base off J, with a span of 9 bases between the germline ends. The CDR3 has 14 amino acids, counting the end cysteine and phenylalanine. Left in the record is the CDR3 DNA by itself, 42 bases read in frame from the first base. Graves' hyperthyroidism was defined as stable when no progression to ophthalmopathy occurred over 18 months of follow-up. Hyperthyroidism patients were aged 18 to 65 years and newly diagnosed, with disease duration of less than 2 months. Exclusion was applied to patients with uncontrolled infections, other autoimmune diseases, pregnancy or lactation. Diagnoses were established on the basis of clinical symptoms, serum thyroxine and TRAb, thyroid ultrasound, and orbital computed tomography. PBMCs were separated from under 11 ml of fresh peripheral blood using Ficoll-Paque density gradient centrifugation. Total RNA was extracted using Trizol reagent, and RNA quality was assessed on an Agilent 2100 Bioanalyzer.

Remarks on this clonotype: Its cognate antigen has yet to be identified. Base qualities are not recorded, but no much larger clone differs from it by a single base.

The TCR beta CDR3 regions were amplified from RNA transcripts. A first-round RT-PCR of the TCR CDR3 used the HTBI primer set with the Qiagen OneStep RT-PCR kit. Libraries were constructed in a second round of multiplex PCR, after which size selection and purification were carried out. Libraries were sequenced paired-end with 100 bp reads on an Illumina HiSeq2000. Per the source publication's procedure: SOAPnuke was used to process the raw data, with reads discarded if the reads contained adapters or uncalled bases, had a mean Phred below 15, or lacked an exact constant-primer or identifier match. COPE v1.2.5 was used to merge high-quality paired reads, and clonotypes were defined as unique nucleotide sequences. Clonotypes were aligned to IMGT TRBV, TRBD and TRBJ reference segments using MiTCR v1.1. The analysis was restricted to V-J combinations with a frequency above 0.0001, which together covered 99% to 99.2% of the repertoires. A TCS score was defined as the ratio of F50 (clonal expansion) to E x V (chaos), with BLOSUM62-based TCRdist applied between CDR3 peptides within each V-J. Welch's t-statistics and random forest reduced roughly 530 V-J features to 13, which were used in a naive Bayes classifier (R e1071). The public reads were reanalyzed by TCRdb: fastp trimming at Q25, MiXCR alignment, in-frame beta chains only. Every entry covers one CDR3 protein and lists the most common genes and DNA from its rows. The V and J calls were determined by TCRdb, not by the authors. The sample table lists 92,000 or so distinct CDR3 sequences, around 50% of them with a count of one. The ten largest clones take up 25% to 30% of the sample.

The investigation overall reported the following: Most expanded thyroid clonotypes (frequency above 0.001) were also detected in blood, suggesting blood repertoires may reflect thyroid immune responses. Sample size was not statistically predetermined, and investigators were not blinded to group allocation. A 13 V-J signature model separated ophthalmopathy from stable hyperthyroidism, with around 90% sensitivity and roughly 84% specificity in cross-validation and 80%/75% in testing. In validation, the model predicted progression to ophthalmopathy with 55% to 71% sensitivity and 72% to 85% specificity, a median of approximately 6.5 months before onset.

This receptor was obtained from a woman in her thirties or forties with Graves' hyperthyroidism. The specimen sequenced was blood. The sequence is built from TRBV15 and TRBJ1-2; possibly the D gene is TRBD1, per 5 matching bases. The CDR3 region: CATSSLDSNYGYTF. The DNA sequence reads TGTGCCACCAGCAGCCTAGACAGTAACTATGGCTACACCTTC.